These 2 T cell receptor beta chains share one sample of origin, sequenced in a study of tumor-infiltrating lymphocytes in primary liver carcinoma. Investigators took RNA and DNA out together from 20-30 mg of unsorted bulk tissue. Priming with a constant-region primer yielded TCR beta cDNA from about 500 ng total RNA. Slightly modified ARM-PCR with three nested multiplex PCR rounds yielded TCR beta libraries. TRBV1-TRBV30 forward primers paired with a C-beta reverse primer drove the first two PCR rounds, 10 cycles each. TCRdb reprocessed the multiplex PCR reads via MiXCR and lists one record per CDR3 protein. The sample has 80,000 or so distinct CDR3 sequences, roughly 72% seen once. Sample: tumor-adjacent normal liver tissue. These receptor sequences come from a middle-aged man with primary liver carcinoma and hepatitis B virus infection.

This clonotype has ten or more counts. V and J are TRBV5-1 and TRBJ1-1; possible D gene TRBD1, 6 bases. Trimming cost V 1 base and J 6 bases, with 16 bases left between them. The CDR3 spans 15 residues. Germline CDR1 SGHRS, CDR2 YFSETQ. CDR3 residues: CASSLTGGDVAEAFF. DNA of the CDR3: TGCGCCAGCAGCTTGACTGGGGGCGACGTCGCTGAAGCTTTCTTT.

This clonotype is classed as medium-sized. As DNA, the CDR3 is TGCGCCAGCAGCCCCTTCGGGGACAATGAGCAGTTCTTC. It is translated as CASSPFGDNEQFF. V and J are TRBV4-1 and TRBJ2-1; a possible D gene is TRBD2 (5 bases). CDR3 size: 13 residues. Germline CDR1 reads MGHRA; CDR2 reads YSYEKL. The V end was cut by 4 bases, the J end by 5 bases, with 9 bases between.